These T cell receptor beta chains were read from a single sample in a study of human T cells and chemical hapten exposure. TCRdb ran MiXCR on the RACE reads and lists one entry per CDR3 protein. The sample contains 90,000 or so distinct CDR3 sequences, around 8.8% of which appear only once. Sequencing was performed on whole blood, taken in connection with sensitization to the hapten diphenylcyclopropenone (DPC). The receptors derive from a man aged 40-49 years with alopecia areata. Some clones in this sample may be carry-over from other donors' samples. The CDR3 runs from the conserved cysteine through the conserved F or W. The D gene is left open where the match is weak. The size field is filled for only some rows; it gives once, few, many or a size class.

J gene,clone size,V gene,D gene,CDR3 protein,CDR3 DNA
TRBJ1-5,many,TRBV6-1,-,CASNGLMLVDSLSLEPQHF,TGTGCCAGCAATGGACTCATGCTGGTGGACAGCCTCTCGTTGGAACCCCAGCATTTT
TRBJ1-1,few,TRBV6-1,-,CASSATETGNTEAFF,TGTGCCAGCAGTGCCACTGAGACAGGGAACACTGAAGCTTTCTTT
TRBJ2-1,many,TRBV6-4,TRBD2,CASSDLAGSYNEQFF,TGTGCCAGCAGTGATCTAGCGGGTTCCTACAATGAGCAGTTCTTC
TRBJ1-4,few,TRBV6-5,-,CASSRGVEEKLFF,TGTGCCAGCAGCCGGGGAGTAGAAGAAAAACTGTTTTTT
TRBJ1-4,many,TRBV12-2,-,CASRLALAQGFEKLFF,TGTGCAAGTCGCTTAGCGCTCGCACAGGGCTTTGAAAAACTGTTTTTT
TRBJ1-1,many,TRBV7-2,-,CASSGYRDPVAFF,TGTGCCAGCAGCGGTTACCGGGATCCAGTCGCTTTCTTT
TRBJ2-3,many,TRBV28,TRBD2,CASSPSAGGGTDTQYF,TGTGCCAGCAGTCCCTCAGCGGGAGGTGGGACAGATACGCAGTATTTT
TRBJ1-4,few,TRBV19,-,CASSTFLDGGEKLFF,TGTGCCAGTAGTACCTTCCTCGATGGGGGTGAAAAACTGTTTTTT
TRBJ1-1,many,TRBV29-1,-,CSAVLNTEAFF,TGCAGCGCGGTCTTGAACACTGAAGCTTTCTTT
TRBJ2-3,few,TRBV7-9,TRBD1,CASTESNRGTTDTQYF,TGTGCCAGCACTGAAAGTAACAGGGGGACCACAGATACGCAGTATTTT
TRBJ2-4,many,TRBV28,-,CASSPLYNSAKNIQYF,TGTGCCAGCAGTCCTCTATACAATTCCGCCAAAAACATTCAGTACTTC
TRBJ2-5,-,TRBV5-6,-,CASSLVQGKETQYF,TGTGCCAGCAGCTTGGTTCAGGGAAAAGAGACCCAGTACTTC
TRBJ2-3,few,TRBV6-2/TRBV6-3,TRBD2,CASGRLAGSTDTQYF,TGTGCCAGTGGGAGACTAGCGGGGTCGACAGATACGCAGTATTTT
TRBJ1-2,few,TRBV7-9,-,CATLRFGGYTF,TGTGCCACCCTAAGGTTCGGAGGCTACACCTTC
TRBJ1-5,many,TRBV6-5,-,CASRSGSHSNQPQHF,TGTGCCAGCAGGAGCGGCAGTCATAGCAATCAGCCCCAGCATTTT
TRBJ1-1,-,TRBV12-3/TRBV12-4,-,CASKLSGTTEAFF,TGTGCCAGCAAATTATCGGGGACTACTGAAGCTTTCTTT
TRBJ2-3,many,TRBV10-3,TRBD2,CAISRQTSGSLDTQYF,TGTGCCATCAGTCGACAGACTAGCGGGAGCCTGGATACGCAGTATTTT
TRBJ2-1,-,TRBV30,TRBD2,CAWSVPASGSRNEQFF,TGTGCCTGGAGTGTACCCGCTAGCGGGAGTAGGAATGAGCAGTTCTTC
TRBJ1-2,many,TRBV2,TRBD1,CASSEDRGMSGYTF,TGTGCCAGCAGTGAGGACAGGGGAATGAGTGGCTACACCTTC
TRBJ1-6,few,TRBV20-1,-,CSTRGTIDNSPLHF,TGCAGCACTCGAGGGACAATTGATAATTCACCCCTCCACTTT
TRBJ2-1,-,TRBV7-2,TRBD2,CASSWGLAGESASYNEQFF,TGTGCCAGCAGCTGGGGACTAGCGGGAGAATCAGCGTCCTACAATGAGCAGTTCTTC
TRBJ1-1,many,TRBV7-2,-,CASSSDRSTEAFF,TGTGCCAGCAGCTCGGACAGAAGCACTGAAGCTTTCTTT
TRBJ2-6,-,TRBV2,-,CASSTRSGANVLTF,TGTGCCAGCAGTACACGCTCTGGGGCCAACGTCCTGACTTTC
TRBJ1-4,few,TRBV6-1,-,CASSPRAGGGNEKLFF,TGTGCCAGCAGCCCCCGGGCCGGCGGAGGAAATGAAAAACTGTTTTTT
TRBJ2-2,-,TRBV4-3,-,CASSQGLASTGELFF,TGCGCCAGCAGCCAAGGGCTAGCATCCACCGGGGAGCTGTTTTTT
TRBJ2-5,-,TRBV20-1,-,CSASARRGQGETQYF,TGCAGCGCCTCCGCGAGGAGGGGCCAGGGGGAGACCCAGTACTTC
TRBJ1-2,many,TRBV29-1,-,CSVVQRGYTF,TGCAGCGTTGTGCAGCGTGGCTACACCTTC
TRBJ2-7,few,TRBV20-1,-,CSARDGSSYEQYF,TGCAGTGCTAGAGACGGGTCCTCCTACGAGCAGTACTTC
TRBJ2-5,-,TRBV7-2,-,CASSLARQETQYF,TGTGCCAGCAGCTTAGCCAGGCAAGAGACCCAGTACTTC
TRBJ2-3,-,TRBV3-1,-,CASSQVRPGFTDTQYF,TGTGCCAGCAGCCAGGTTCGTCCGGGTTTCACAGATACGCAGTATTTT
TRBJ1-1,many,TRBV7-8,-,CASSSTPISNKMNTEAFF,TGTGCCAGCAGCTCAACGCCTATATCAAATAAAATGAACACTGAAGCTTTCTTT
TRBJ1-5,few,TRBV18,-,CASSQLLDQPQHF,TGTGCCAGCTCACAACTACTAGATCAGCCCCAGCATTTT
TRBJ1-2,medium-sized,TRBV29-1,-,CSVPHTRGYGYTF,TGCAGCGTTCCCCATACTAGGGGCTATGGCTACACCTTC
TRBJ2-1,many,TRBV15,TRBD2,CATSSTKLGLAGGSSYNEQFF,TGTGCCACCAGCAGTACAAAATTGGGACTAGCGGGAGGGAGCTCCTACAATGAGCAGTTCTTC
TRBJ2-5,few,TRBV7-2,TRBD1,CASSSATGTKQETQYF,TGTGCCAGCAGCTCGGCGACAGGGACAAAACAAGAGACCCAGTACTTC
TRBJ2-1,many,TRBV28,TRBD1,CASRLPGQGFGEQFF,TGTGCCAGCAGGCTTCCGGGACAGGGGTTCGGAGAGCAGTTCTTC
TRBJ2-1,few,TRBV5-1,TRBD1,CASVPGQGEGEQFF,TGCGCCAGCGTTCCGGGACAGGGGGAGGGTGAGCAGTTCTTC
TRBJ1-2,many,TRBV29-1,-,CSVEGTDRGYGYTF,TGCAGCGTTGAGGGCACGGACAGAGGCTATGGCTACACCTTC
TRBJ2-5,-,TRBV6-1,-,CASSEGTAQETQYF,TGTGCCAGCAGTGAAGGTACCGCTCAAGAGACCCAGTACTTC
TRBJ2-3,few,TRBV12-3/TRBV12-4,TRBD2,CASSPGLAGGGGDTQYF,TGTGCCAGCAGTCCCGGACTAGCGGGAGGTGGGGGAGATACGCAGTATTTT
TRBJ1-2,many,TRBV7-2,TRBD1,CASSLDRERGYTF,TGTGCCAGCAGTCTGGACAGGGAGCGTGGCTACACCTTC
TRBJ2-3,-,TRBV7-2,-,CASGLAPTDTQYF,TGTGCCAGCGGTCTAGCGCCCACAGATACGCAGTATTTT
TRBJ2-3,few,TRBV5-8,TRBD1,CASSGTGIDTQYF,TGTGCCAGCAGCGGGACAGGGATAGATACGCAGTATTTT
TRBJ2-3,-,TRBV10-3,-,CAISESSLDTQYF,TGTGCCATCAGTGAGTCGTCCTTAGATACGCAGTATTTT
TRBJ2-3,-,TRBV7-8,TRBD2,CASSLRSGGTDTQYF,TGTGCCAGCAGCTTAAGGAGCGGGGGCACAGATACGCAGTATTTT
TRBJ2-2,-,TRBV6-2/TRBV6-3,-,CASSYGVGSNTGELFF,TGTGCCAGCAGTTACGGTGTAGGGTCGAACACCGGGGAGCTGTTTTTT
TRBJ2-1,-,TRBV10-3,-,CATRTSGASGMSVSYNEQFF,TGTGCCACCCGGACGTCAGGGGCAAGCGGGATGAGTGTCTCCTACAATGAGCAGTTCTTC
TRBJ2-1,-,TRBV5-4,TRBD2,CASSLAGRASNEQFF,TGTGCCAGCAGCTTGGCCGGGAGGGCCTCCAATGAGCAGTTCTTC